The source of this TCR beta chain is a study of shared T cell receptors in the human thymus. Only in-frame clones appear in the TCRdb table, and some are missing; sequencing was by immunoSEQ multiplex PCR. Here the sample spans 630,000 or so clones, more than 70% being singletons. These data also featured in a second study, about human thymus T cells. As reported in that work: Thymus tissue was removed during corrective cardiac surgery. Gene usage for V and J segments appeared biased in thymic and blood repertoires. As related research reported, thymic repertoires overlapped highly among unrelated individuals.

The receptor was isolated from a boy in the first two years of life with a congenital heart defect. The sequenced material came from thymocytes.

In DNA, the CDR3 is TGTGCCAGTAGGGCGGGACAGGGCTTCCCTGGGGAGACCCAGTACTTC. Protein sequence: CASRAGQGFPGETQYF. The chain joins TRBV19 to TRBJ2-5, with 9 bases identical to TRBD1. Germline V CDR1 and CDR2: LNHDA, SQIVND (reference sequence). This CDR3 has 16 residues. With V trimmed by 6 bases and J by 5 bases, 13 bases remained unmatched.